The 27 T cell receptor beta chains below come from one sample, sequenced in a study of blood T cell repertoires in COVID-19 (TCRdb year 2020). Receptor amplification or capture employed the immunoSEQ multiplex PCR assay. The table was pulled from immuneACCESS by TCRdb, which kept in-frame rearrangements only. Such tables lose some clones; where checked, under half of the loss comes from unresolved V genes, and the rest has no known cause. Recorded for this sample are 270,000 or so clones; 80% to 85% of them occurred a single time. Around 2.9% of the sample belongs to the ten largest clones. Sequenced input: peripheral blood. The receptors were sampled from a woman between 55 and 75 years old with active or convalescent COVID-19.

The chain combines TRBV27 with TRBJ1-6; 9 bases line up with TRBD1. The CDR3 runs 17 residues. CDR1 and CDR2 (germline): MNHEY, SMNVEV (reference sequence). After removal of 3 bases from V and 9 bases from J, the junction contained 12 bases not matched to a gene. The CDR3 region is CASSFLATGGGSSPLHF. CDR3 DNA: TGTGCCAGCAGTTTCCTCGCGACAGGGGGTGGTAGTTCACCCCTCCACTTT.

This clone was picked up a small number of times. The genes are TRBV12-5 and TRBJ2-3; no firm D call. Deletions cut 7 bases from V and 2 bases from J, with 13 bases between. From germline, CDR1 is LGHNT and CDR2 FRNRAP. There are 14 residues in the CDR3. Here the CDR3 DNA reads TGTGCTAGTGCCATCGACATCACCACAGATACGCAGTATTTT. Protein product: CASAIDITTDTQYF.

V usage is TRBV7-3 and J usage is TRBJ2-1; 12 bases line up with TRBD2. The V gene end was trimmed by 5 bases and the J gene end by 7 bases; junction bases not matched to a gene: 12. The germline V gene encodes CDR1 SGHTA and CDR2 FQGTGA. The CDR3 runs 17 residues. This chain's CDR3 is CASSRLFGLAGGNEQFF. CDR3 DNA: TGTGCCAGCAGCAGACTCTTTGGTCTAGCGGGGGGGAATGAGCAGTTCTTC. Supplemented by reference TRBV7-3 and TRBJ2-1, the full variable domain reads GAGVSQTPSNKVTEKGKYVELRCDPISGHTALYWYRQSLGQGPEFLIYFQGTGAADDSGLPNDRFFAVRPEGSVSTLKIQRTERGDSAVYLCASSRLFGLAGGNEQFFGPGTRLTVL.

V gene TRBV5-1 combines with J gene TRBJ2-5; 7 bases line up with TRBD2. CDR3 length equals 18 residues. CDR1 is SGHRS, CDR2 YFSETQ, per germline. J lost 4 bases, V lost 0 bases, and 15 bases had no gene match. In DNA, the CDR3 is TGCGCCAGCAGCTTGGGGGATAGCGGGCGGCGACTGGTAGAGACCCAGTACTTC. It encodes CASSLGDSGRRLVETQYF.

This sequence joins TRBV10-3 and TRBJ2-2; 9 nucleotides agree with TRBD2. With V trimmed by 6 bases and J by 4 bases, 9 bases remained unmatched. The CDR3 runs to 16 residues. CDR1 is ENHRY, CDR2 SYGVKD, per germline. CDR3 DNA: TGTGCCATCAGCGGAGATAGCGGGGGCCCCACCGGGGAGCTGTTTTTT. It encodes CAISGDSGGPTGELFF.

This chain uses TRBV27 with TRBJ2-5, with D perhaps TRBD2 (5 bases). This CDR3 contains 13 residues. The germline V and J ends were trimmed by 5 bases and 5 bases, with 12 bases remaining between them. The V gene's germline CDR1 is MNHEY and CDR2 SMNVEV (reference sequence). Here the CDR3 reads CASSIGVRETQYF. Written as DNA, the CDR3 is TGTGCCAGCAGTATCGGGGTAAGGGAGACCCAGTACTTC.

CDR3 in DNA: TGTGCCAGTAGCCTCAGGGAGGGGCCCAAGTATGGCTACACCTTC. As protein: CASSLREGPKYGYTF. The rearrangement uses TRBV19 and TRBJ1-2; D is possibly TRBD1 (5 bases). The CDR3 has 15 amino acids. V lost 6 bases, J lost 5 bases, and 19 bases lay in between. Per germline, CDR1 LNHDA and CDR2 SQIVND (reference sequence).

The V gene is TRBV7-8, the J gene TRBJ2-3, with a tentative D call TRBD2 (6 bases). Germline V CDR1 and CDR2: SGHVS, FQNEAQ. The CDR3 has 16 residues. Deletions cut 0 bases from V and 4 bases from J, with 14 bases between. The CDR3 loop is CASSLARGWIPDTQYF. CDR3 bases: TGTGCCAGCAGCTTAGCCCGGGGGTGGATCCCAGATACGCAGTATTTT.

The chain links TRBV3-1 (or the pseudogene TRBV3-2) to TRBJ2-5; 11 bases are shared with TRBD2. The CDR3 runs to 17 residues. The germline V gene encodes CDR1 LGHDT and CDR2 YNNKEL (reference sequence). The ends lost 3 bases at V and 1 base at J; junction bases unmatched: 7. DNA of the CDR3: TGTGCCAGCAGCCAGGGCTTACTAGCGGGGGCCCAAGAGACCCAGTACTTC. Translation gives CASSQGLLAGAQETQYF.

The chain carries TRBV20-1 and TRBJ1-1; unclear D gene. CDR1 is DFQATT, CDR2 SNEGSKA, per germline (reference sequence). This CDR3 is 11 amino acids long. V was pared by 5 bases and J by 14 bases, with 18 bases between. CDR3 amino acids: CSAQGPSGSFF. In nucleotides, the CDR3 is TGCAGTGCTCAAGGTCCTTCGGGTAGCTTCTTT.

The genes are TRBV23-1 and TRBJ1-2; tentatively, D is TRBD1 (5 bases). TRBV23-1 is flagged as an ORF with uncertain function. Trimming left V 1 base short and J 2 bases short, with 23 bases between. This CDR3 region has 19 residues. The CDR3: CASSQYSRRGPLSNYGYTF. For the CDR3, the DNA is TGCGCCAGCAGTCAATATAGTAGAAGGGGCCCACTCTCCAACTATGGCTACACCTTC.

This sequence joins TRBV11-2 and TRBJ2-5, with TRBD2 as a possible D gene (5 bases). The CDR3 runs to 14 residues. Deletions cut 1 base from V and 2 bases from J, with 8 bases between. Germline CDR1 and CDR2: SGHAT and FQNNGV. The CDR3 nucleotides are TGTGCCAGCAGCTTAGGTGGGAGTCAAGAGACCCAGTACTTC. It specifies CASSLGGSQETQYF.

Written as DNA, the CDR3 is TGTGCCAGCTCAACCACGCAGGGACAGGGGAGCGAGCAGTACTTC. Translating it yields CASSTTQGQGSEQYF. The J gene is TRBJ2-7, the V gene TRBV18, with 10 positions matching TRBD1. V lost 5 bases, J lost 6 bases, and 10 bases stayed unmatched. Germline values: CDR1 KGHSH, CDR2 LQKENI. CDR3 length: 15 residues.

This chain connects TRBV7-2 to TRBJ1-4; D not resolved. Trimming left V 5 bases short and J 0 bases short, with 13 bases between. Per the germline V gene, CDR1 is SGHTA and CDR2 is FQGNSA. This CDR3 contains 16 residues. The CDR3 protein is CASSLNLVATNEKLFF. The CDR3 DNA sequence: TGTGCCAGCAGCCTGAACTTAGTAGCAACTAATGAAAAACTGTTTTTT.

This clone was detected ten times or more. The J gene is TRBJ1-1, the V gene TRBV4-1; D is perhaps TRBD1 (6 bases). Trimming left V 2 bases short and J 3 bases short, with 16 bases between. This CDR3 region has 16 residues. In germline, CDR1 is MGHRA, CDR2 YSYEKL. This CDR3 is CASSQTAGVQDTEAFF. CDR3 sequence (DNA): TGCGCCAGCAGCCAAACGGCAGGGGTTCAGGACACTGAAGCTTTCTTT.

The V gene is TRBV9, the J gene TRBJ2-3; possibly TRBD2 for D (7 bases). Trimming stripped 0 bases from V and 6 bases from J, with 14 bases between. Germline CDR1 and CDR2: SGDLS and YYNGEE. CDR3 length: 15 residues. The DNA for the CDR3 is TGTGCCAGCAGCGTAGGGTACAGGGAGGGGGATACGCAGTATTTT. Encoded protein: CASSVGYREGDTQYF.

This sequence joins TRBV6-2 or TRBV6-3 and TRBJ2-1; D gene uncertain. Trimming removed 3 bases from V and 9 bases from J, with 12 bases in between. The CDR3 loop spans 13 amino acids. Germline lookup yields CDR1 MNHEY and CDR2 SVGEGT. CDR3 DNA: TGTGCCAGCAGTTATTATGGTTTGAGTGAGCAGTTCTTC. Translation gives CASSYYGLSEQFF.

The rearrangement links TRBV2 to TRBJ1-1; D gene uncertain. This CDR3 is 16 amino acids long. V shed 2 bases and J shed 3 bases, with 16 bases lying between them. CDR1 and CDR2 from the germline V gene are SNHLY and FYNNEI. This CDR3 is CASSEWAGETDTEAFF. CDR3 in DNA: TGTGCCAGCAGTGAATGGGCAGGCGAGACCGACACTGAAGCTTTCTTT.

This chain links TRBV7-8 with TRBJ1-3; 7 bases align to TRBD1. Trimming at V came to 5 bases and at J to 0 bases, leaving 10 bases not matched to a gene. The CDR3 spans 17 residues. CDR1 and CDR2 from the germline V gene are SGHVS and FQNEAQ. The CDR3 spells CASSAMGQTYSGNTIYF. The CDR3 nucleotides read TGTGCCAGCAGCGCAATGGGACAGACCTACTCTGGAAACACCATATATTTT. The complete variable domain, with remaining parts taken from reference TRBV7-8 and TRBJ1-3, reads GAGVSQSPRYKVAKRGQDVALRCDPISGHVSLFWYQQALGQGPEFLTYFQNEAQLDKSGLPSDRFFAERPEGSVSTLKIQRTQQEDSAVYLCASSAMGQTYSGNTIYFGEGSWLTVV.

This clone was counted a few times. The chain has TRBV6-6 and TRBJ1-4; TRBD1 is a possible D gene (5 bases). V was clipped by 10 bases and J by 13 bases, with 16 bases between them. The CDR3 sequence is 11 residues long. Looked up from germline, CDR1 is MNHNY and CDR2 is SVGAGI (reference sequence). DNA for the CDR3: TGTGCCATCCCACACGGGGGATCACTGTTTTTT. Protein sequence: CAIPHGGSLFF.

The chain uses TRBV7-7 and TRBJ1-1; TRBD1 matches 7 bases. The CDR3 extends over 18 amino acids. CDR1 and CDR2 from the germline V gene are SSHAT and FNYEAQ (reference sequence). The J segment lost 1 base and the V segment lost 2 bases, leaving 13 bases of the junction unmatched. In DNA form, the CDR3 reads TGTGCCAGCAGCTTATTAGGCAGGGGGTCTGTGGGGAACACTGAAGCTTTCTTT. Translated: CASSLLGRGSVGNTEAFF.

This chain links TRBV30 with TRBJ2-5, with TRBD2 matching 13 bases. The CDR3 extends over 16 amino acids. J lost 4 bases, V lost 4 bases, and 9 bases had no gene match. Germline CDR1 is GTSNPN and CDR2 is SVGIG (reference sequence). This CDR3 is CAWNLGLAGKGETQYF. The CDR3 DNA follows: TGTGCCTGGAACCTGGGACTAGCGGGGAAGGGAGAGACCCAGTACTTC.

The DNA of the CDR3 is TGTGCCAGTAGTATCACGGCGGATCCTAGCACAGATACGCAGTATTTT. It codes for CASSITADPSTDTQYF. This chain joins TRBV19 and TRBJ2-3; D unclear. CDR1 is LNHDA and CDR2 is SQIVND in the germline V gene (reference sequence). The CDR3 consists of 16 residues. Trimming pared 3 bases from V and 0 bases from J, leaving 13 bases between.

The table lists this clone with a few counts. The rearrangement uses TRBV28 and TRBJ2-3; a possible D gene is TRBD1 (6 bases). V lost 2 bases to trimming and J lost 3 bases, with 9 bases between them. Germline CDR1 and CDR2: MDHEN and SYDVKM. The CDR3 loop spans 14 amino acids. CDR3 protein: CASSLGGLTDTQYF. DNA of the CDR3: TGTGCCAGCAGTTTAGGGGGCTTGACAGATACGCAGTATTTT.

This chain connects TRBV19 to TRBJ2-1; 8 nucleotides match TRBD2. The CDR3 sequence is 16 residues long. Losses at the gene ends were 5 bases for V and 5 bases for J; bases not matched to a gene: 11. Germline values: CDR1 LNHDA, CDR2 SQIVND (reference sequence). In DNA form, the CDR3 reads TGTGCCAGTAGTTCCCAATCGAGCGGGGGCCACAATGAGCAGTTCTTC. Amino acid sequence: CASSSQSSGGHNEQFF.

The J gene is TRBJ1-6, the V gene TRBV5-1; tentative D call: TRBD1 (5 bases). From germline, CDR1 is SGHRS and CDR2 YFSETQ. This CDR3 comprises 16 residues. The V and J ends lost 5 bases and 0 bases respectively, with 12 bases between them. Here the CDR3 reads CASSSVGGSYNSPLHF. The CDR3 DNA reads TGCGCCAGCAGTTCCGTGGGGGGCTCCTATAATTCACCCCTCCACTTT.

The chain recombines TRBV30 with TRBJ2-7; possible D gene TRBD1, 6 bases. V was cut by 2 bases and J by 3 bases, with 14 bases left in between. The CDR3 has 14 amino acids. Germline V gene lookup returns CDR1 GTSNPN and CDR2 SVGIG (reference sequence). Written as DNA, the CDR3 is TGTGCCTGGAGTCGGCAGGGGTCCTACTACGAGCAGTACTTC. This encodes CAWSRQGSYYEQYF.